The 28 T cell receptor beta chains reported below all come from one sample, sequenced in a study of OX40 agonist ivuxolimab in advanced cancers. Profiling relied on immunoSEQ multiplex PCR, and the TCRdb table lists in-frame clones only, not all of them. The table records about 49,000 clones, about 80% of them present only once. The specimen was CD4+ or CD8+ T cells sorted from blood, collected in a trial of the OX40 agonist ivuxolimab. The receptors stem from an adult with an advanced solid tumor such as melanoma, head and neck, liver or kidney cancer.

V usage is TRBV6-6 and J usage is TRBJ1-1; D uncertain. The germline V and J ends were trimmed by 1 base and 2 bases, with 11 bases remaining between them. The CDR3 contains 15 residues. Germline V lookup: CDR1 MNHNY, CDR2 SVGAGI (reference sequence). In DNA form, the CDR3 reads TGTGCCAGCAGTTACTATCTGGGATCCAACACTGAAGCTTTCTTT. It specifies CASSYYLGSNTEAFF.

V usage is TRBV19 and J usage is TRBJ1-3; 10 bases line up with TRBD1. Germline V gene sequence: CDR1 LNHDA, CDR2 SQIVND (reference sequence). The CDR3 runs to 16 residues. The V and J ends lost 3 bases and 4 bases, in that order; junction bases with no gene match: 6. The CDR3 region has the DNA TGTGCCAGTAGTATCGGGACAGGGGCTTCCGGAAACACCATATATTTT. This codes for CASSIGTGASGNTIYF.

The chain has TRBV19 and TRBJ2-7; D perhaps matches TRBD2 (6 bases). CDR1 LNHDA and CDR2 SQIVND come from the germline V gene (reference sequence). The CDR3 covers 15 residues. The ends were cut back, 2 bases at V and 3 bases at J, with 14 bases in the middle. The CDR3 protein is CASSITRGYDYEQYF. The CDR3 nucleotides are TGTGCCAGTAGTATAACCCGGGGGTATGACTACGAGCAGTACTTC.

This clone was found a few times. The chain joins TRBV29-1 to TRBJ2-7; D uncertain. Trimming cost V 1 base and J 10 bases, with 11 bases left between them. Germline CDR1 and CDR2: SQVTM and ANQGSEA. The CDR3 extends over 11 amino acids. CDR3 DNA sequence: TGCAGCGTTGAAGTAAGGGCAGCACAGTACTTC. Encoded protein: CSVEVRAAQYF.

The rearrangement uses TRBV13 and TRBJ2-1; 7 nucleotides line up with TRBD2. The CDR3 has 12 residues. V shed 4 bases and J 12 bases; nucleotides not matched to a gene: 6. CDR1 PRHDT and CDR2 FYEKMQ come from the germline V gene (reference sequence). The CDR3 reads CASSSDRTRQFF. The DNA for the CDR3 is TGTGCCAGCAGCTCCGACCGGACTAGGCAGTTCTTC.

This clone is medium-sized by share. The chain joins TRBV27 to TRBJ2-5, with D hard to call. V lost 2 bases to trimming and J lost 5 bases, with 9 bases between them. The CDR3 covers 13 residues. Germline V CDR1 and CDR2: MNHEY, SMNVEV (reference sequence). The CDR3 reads CASSLRRTETQYF. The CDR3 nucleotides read TGTGCCAGCAGTTTACGTAGGACGGAGACCCAGTACTTC.

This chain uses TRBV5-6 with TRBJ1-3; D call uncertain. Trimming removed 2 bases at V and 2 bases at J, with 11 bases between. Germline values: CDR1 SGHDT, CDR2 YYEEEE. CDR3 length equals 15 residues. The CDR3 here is CASSFGVLAGNTIYF. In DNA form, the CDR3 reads TGTGCCAGCAGCTTCGGGGTTCTTGCTGGAAACACCATATATTTT.

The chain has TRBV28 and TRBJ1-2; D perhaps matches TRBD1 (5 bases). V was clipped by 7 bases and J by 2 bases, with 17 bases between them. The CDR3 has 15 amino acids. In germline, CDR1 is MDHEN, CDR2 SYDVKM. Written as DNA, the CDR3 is TGTGCCAGCACCCACGGGGGACTAGGCAACTATGGCTACACCTTC. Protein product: CASTHGGLGNYGYTF.

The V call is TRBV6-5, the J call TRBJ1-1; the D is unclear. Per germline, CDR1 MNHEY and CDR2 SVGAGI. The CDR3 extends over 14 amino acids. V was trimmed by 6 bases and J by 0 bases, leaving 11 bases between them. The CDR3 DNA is TGTGCCAGCAGCCGATCACGACTGAACACTGAAGCTTTCTTT. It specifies CASSRSRLNTEAFF.

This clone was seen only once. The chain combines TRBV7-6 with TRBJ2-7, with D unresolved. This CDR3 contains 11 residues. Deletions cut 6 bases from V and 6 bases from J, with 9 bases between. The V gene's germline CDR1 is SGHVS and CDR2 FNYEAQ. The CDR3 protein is CASRSLGEQYF. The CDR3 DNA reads TGTGCCAGCAGAAGTTTGGGCGAGCAGTACTTC. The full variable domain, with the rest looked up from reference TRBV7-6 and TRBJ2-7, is GAGVSQSPRYKVTKRGQDVALRCDPISGHVSLYWYRQALGQGPEFLTYFNYEAQQDKSGLPNDRFSAERPEGSISTLTIQRTEQRDSAMYRCASRSLGEQYFGPGTRLTVT.

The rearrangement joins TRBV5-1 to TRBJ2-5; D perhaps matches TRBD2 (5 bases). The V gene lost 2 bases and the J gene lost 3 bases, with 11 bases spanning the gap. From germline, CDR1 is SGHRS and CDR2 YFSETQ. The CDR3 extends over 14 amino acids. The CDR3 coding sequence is TGCGCCAGCAGCTTAAGTCACGGGAAAGAGACCCAGTACTTC. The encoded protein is CASSLSHGKETQYF.

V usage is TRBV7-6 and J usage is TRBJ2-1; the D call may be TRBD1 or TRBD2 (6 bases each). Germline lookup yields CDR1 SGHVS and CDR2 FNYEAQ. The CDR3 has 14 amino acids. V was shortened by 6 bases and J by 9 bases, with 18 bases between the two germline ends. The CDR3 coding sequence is TGTGCCAGCAGATTGGCGGGACAATATGGTGAGCAGTTCTTC. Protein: CASRLAGQYGEQFF.

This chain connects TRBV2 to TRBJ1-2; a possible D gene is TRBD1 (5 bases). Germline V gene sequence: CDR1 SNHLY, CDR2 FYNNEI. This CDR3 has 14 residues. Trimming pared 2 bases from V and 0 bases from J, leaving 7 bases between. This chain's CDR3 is CASSESGTNYGYTF. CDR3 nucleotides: TGTGCCAGCAGTGAATCAGGGACTAACTATGGCTACACCTTC.

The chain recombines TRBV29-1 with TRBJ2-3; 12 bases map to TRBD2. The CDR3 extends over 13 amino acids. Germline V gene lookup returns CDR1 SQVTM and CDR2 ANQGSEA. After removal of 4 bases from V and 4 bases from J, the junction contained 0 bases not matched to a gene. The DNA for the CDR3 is TGCAGCGTTGCTAGCGGGAGGGCAGATACGCAGTATTTT. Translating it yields CSVASGRADTQYF.

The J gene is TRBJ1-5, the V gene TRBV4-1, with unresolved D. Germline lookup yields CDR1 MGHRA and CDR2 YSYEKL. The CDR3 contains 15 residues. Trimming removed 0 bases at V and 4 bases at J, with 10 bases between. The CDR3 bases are TGCGCCAGCAGCCAAGAGACACAGTTGAATCAGCCCCAGCATTTT. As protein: CASSQETQLNQPQHF.

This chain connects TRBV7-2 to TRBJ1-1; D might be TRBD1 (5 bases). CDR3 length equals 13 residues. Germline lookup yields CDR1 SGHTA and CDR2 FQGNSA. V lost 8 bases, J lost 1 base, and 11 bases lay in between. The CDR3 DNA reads TGTGCCAGCCGAAAGACAGAGAACACTGAAGCTTTCTTT. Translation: CASRKTENTEAFF.

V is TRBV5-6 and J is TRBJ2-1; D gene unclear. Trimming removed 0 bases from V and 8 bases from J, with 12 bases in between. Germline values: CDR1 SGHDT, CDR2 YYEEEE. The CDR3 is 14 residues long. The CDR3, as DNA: TGTGCCAGCAGCTTGGAGGCTAGAGGAGATGAGCAGTTCTTC. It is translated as CASSLEARGDEQFF.

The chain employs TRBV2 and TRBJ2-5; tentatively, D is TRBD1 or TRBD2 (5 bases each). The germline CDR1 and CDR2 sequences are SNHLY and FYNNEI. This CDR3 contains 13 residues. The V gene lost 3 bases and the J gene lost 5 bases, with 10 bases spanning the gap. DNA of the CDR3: TGTGCCAGCAGTGACCTAGCAGGGGAGACCCAGTACTTC. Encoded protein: CASSDLAGETQYF.

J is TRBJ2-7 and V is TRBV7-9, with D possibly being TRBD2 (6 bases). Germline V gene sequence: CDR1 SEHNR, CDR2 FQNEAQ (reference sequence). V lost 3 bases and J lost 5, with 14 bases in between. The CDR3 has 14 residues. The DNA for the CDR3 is TGTGCCAGCAGCTTTCGGGGACTCGCCAACGAGCAGTACTTC. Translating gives CASSFRGLANEQYF.

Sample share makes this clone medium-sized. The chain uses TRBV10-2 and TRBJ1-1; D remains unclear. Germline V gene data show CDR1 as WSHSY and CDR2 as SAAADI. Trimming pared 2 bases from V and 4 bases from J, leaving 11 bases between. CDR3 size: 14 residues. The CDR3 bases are TGCGCCAGCAGTGAGAACATCGCTGGCACTGAAGCTTTCTTT. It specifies CASSENIAGTEAFF.

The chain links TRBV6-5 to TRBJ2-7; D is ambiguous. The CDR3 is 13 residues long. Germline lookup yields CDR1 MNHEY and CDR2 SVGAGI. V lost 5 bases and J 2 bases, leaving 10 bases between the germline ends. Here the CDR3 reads CASSEQSTYEQYF. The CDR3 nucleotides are TGTGCCAGCAGTGAACAGAGCACCTACGAGCAGTACTTC.

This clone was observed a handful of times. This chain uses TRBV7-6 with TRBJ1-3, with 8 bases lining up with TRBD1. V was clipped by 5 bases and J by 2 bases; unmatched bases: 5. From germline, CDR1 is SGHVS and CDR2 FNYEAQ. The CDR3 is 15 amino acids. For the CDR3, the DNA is TGTGCCAGCAGCACCCCCAGGGGGCCTGGAAACACCATATATTTT. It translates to CASSTPRGPGNTIYF.

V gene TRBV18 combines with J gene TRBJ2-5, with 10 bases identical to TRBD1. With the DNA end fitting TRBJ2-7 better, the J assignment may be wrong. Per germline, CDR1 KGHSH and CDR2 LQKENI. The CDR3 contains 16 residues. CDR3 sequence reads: CASSPSPGQGAYEQYF. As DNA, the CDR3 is TGTGCCAGCTCACCATCCCCCGGACAGGGGGCCTACGAGCAGTACTTC.

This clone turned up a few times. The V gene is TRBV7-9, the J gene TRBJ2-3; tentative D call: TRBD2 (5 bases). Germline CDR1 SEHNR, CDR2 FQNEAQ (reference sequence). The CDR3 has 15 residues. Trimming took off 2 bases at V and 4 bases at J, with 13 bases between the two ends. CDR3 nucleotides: TGTGCCAGCAGCTTAAACGGGAACGAGGCAGATACGCAGTATTTT. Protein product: CASSLNGNEADTQYF.

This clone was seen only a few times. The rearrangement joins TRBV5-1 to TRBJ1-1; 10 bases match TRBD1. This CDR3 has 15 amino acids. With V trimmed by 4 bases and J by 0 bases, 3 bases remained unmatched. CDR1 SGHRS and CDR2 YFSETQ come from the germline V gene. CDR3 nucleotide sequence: TGCGCCAGCAGCGAGGGACAGGGGATGAACACTGAAGCTTTCTTT. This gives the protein CASSEGQGMNTEAFF.

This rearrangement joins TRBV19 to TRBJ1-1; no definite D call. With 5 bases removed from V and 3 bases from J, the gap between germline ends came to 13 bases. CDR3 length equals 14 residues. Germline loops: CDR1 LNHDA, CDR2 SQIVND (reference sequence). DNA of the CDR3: TGTGCCAGTAGTCCCGGTAGGGTTTACACTGAAGCTTTCTTT. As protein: CASSPGRVYTEAFF.

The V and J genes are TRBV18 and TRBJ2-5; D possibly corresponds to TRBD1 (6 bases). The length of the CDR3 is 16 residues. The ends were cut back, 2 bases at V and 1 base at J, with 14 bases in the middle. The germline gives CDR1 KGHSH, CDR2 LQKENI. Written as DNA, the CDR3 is TGTGCCAGCTCACCATACCGGGACACCTTCCAAGAGACCCAGTACTTC. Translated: CASSPYRDTFQETQYF.

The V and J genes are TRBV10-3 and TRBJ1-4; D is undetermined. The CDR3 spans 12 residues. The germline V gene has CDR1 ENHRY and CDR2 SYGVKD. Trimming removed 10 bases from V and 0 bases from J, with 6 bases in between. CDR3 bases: TGTGCCACCCGGACAACTAATGAAAAACTGTTTTTT. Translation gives CATRTTNEKLFF.